This T cell receptor (beta chain) was recorded in a study of patients and donors after allogeneic stem cell transplantation. From the RT-PCR reads, TCRdb called clonotypes with MiXCR, one entry per CDR3 protein. The profile shows approximately 150,000 distinct CDR3 sequences, over 35% of them singletons. This CDR3 spans 12 amino acids. Trimming removed 6 bases from V and 11 bases from J, with 14 bases in between. Per germline, CDR1 MDHEN and CDR2 SYDVKM. Sequencing was done on a sample of blood, either unsorted or a sorted T cell fraction (not recorded which). The V gene is TRBV28, the J gene TRBJ1-5, with unresolved D. This receptor was identified in a human donor who was either an allogeneic HSCT recipient or a stem cell or donor lymphocyte infusion donor (not recorded which). It is not recorded whose cells these are; they may come from a transplant donor. CDR3 bases: TGTGCCAGCAGCTTGCCAACCGGGGCCCAGCATTTT. Its translation: CASSLPTGAQHF. The whole variable domain, filled in from reference TRBV28 and TRBJ1-5, reads DVKVTQSSRYLVKRTGEKVFLECVQDMDHENMFWYRQDPGLGLRLIYFSYDVKMKEKGDIPEGYSVSREKKERFSLILESASTNQTSMYLCASSLPTGAQHFGDGTRLSIL.